This entry features one T cell receptor beta chain sequence. Antigen unknown. Germline V CDR1 and CDR2: SGHRS, YFSETQ. With V trimmed by 1 base and J by 1 base, 5 bases remained unmatched. The CDR3 totals 16 residues. The data were taken from a study of T-cell reconstitution after alpha-beta-depleted transplantation in children. Study outcomes and limitations: Several hundred expanded graft clones reportedly gave rise to the alpha-beta T cells present about two months after transplant. T-cell numbers and diversity one year post-transplant derived largely from freshly generated T cells. TCRbeta diversity was high at day 60 in some patients (a result of surviving recipient T cells and thymic progenitors).

Preparation of the TCRbeta library used unique molecular identifiers. TCRdb reanalysed the PCR reads using MiXCR and keeps one entry per CDR3 protein. The sample lists 300,000 or so distinct CDR3 sequences, approximately 23% seen once, with around 9.9% in the top ten. The chain carries TRBV5-1 and TRBJ1-1, with 9 bases matching TRBD1. The sequence was obtained from a male patient between 10 and 17 years old who had a stem cell transplant for acute lymphoblastic leukemia, so the T cells may come from the graft donor. Sequenced material: PBMCs, mostly from graft donor cells, taken 180 days after TCRalphabeta/CD19-depleted stem cell transplant. The CDR3 DNA reads as TGCGCCAGCAGCTTGACCGGGACAGGGTGGAACACTGAAGCTTTCTTT. Protein sequence: CASSLTGTGWNTEAFF.